One and the same sample provided the 31 T cell receptor beta chains below, sequenced in a study of regulatory T cells in long-lasting Graves disease. Sample time point: persistent/refractory GD, antithyroid drugs over 5 years with positive TRAb. From PBMCs, RNA was extracted and then used to make the TCR library. Building of the TCR beta libraries involved iRepertoire HTBI primers and Arm-PCR of CDR3 regions. TCRdb fed the multiplex PCR reads into MiXCR, producing one record per CDR3 protein. The sample consists of 350,000 to 450,000 distinct CDR3 sequences, about 21% of them appearing once. Sequencing used peripheral blood mononuclear cells (PBMCs), obtained when the disease was refractory, from a patient treated with antithyroid drugs. The receptors were sampled from a female donor with Graves disease.

This clonotype was counted many times. The V and J genes are TRBV12-3 or TRBV12-4 and TRBJ2-7, with 13 bases lining up with TRBD2. The CDR3 runs 18 residues. Trimming at V came to 5 bases and at J to 1 base, leaving 11 bases not matched to a gene. The CDR3 nucleotides read TGTGCCAGCAGTCGAGCCGGGACTAGCGGGATAGGGTCCTACGAGCAGTACTTC. It translates to CASSRAGTSGIGSYEQYF.

This clonotype was counted a few times. The chain employs TRBV28 and TRBJ2-3; no definite D call. The germline gives CDR1 MDHEN, CDR2 SYDVKM. CDR3 length: 14 amino acids. Trimming removed 5 bases at V and 4 bases at J, with 13 bases between. The CDR3 region has the DNA TGTGCCAGCAGTAATGATCAATTCCCAGATACGCAGTATTTT. Translating gives CASSNDQFPDTQYF.

A remark on this clonotype: Possible read error: a much larger clone is one base away. The J gene is TRBJ2-2, the V gene TRBV7-3; TRBD2 matches 7 bases. Germline CDR1 SGHTA, CDR2 FQGTGA. CDR3 size: 17 residues. The CDR3 spells CASSSPLGASGVGEQFF. In DNA, the CDR3 is TGTGCCAGCAGCTCTCCTCTTGGGGCTAGCGGAGTCGGGGAGCAGTTTTTT.

This clonotype showed up many times. The chain recombines TRBV7-2 with TRBJ2-5; tentative D call: TRBD2 (6 bases). The germline CDR1 and CDR2 sequences are SGHTA and FQGNSA. This CDR3 has 14 residues. V was cut by 6 bases and J by 1 base, with 12 bases left in between. The CDR3 DNA reads TGTGCCAGCAGGGTAGCGGTTACCCAAGAGACCCAGTACTTC. Translating it yields CASRVAVTQETQYF.

The chain combines TRBV15 with TRBJ2-3, with 11 bases lining up with TRBD2. CDR3 length equals 14 residues. Germline V gives CDR1 LNHNV, CDR2 YYDKDF (reference sequence). V was pared by 7 bases and J by 4 bases, with 4 bases of the junction left unmatched. This chain's CDR3 is CATKGTSGSDTQYF. The CDR3 nucleotides are TGTGCCACCAAAGGGACTAGCGGCTCAGATACGCAGTATTTT. The complete variable domain, with remaining parts taken from reference TRBV15 and TRBJ2-3, reads DAMVIQNPRYQVTQFGKPVTLSCSQTLNHNVMYWYQQKSSQAPKLLFHYYDKDFNNEADTPDNFQSRRPNTSFCFLDIRSPGLGDTAMYLCATKGTSGSDTQYFGPGTRLTVL.

This clonotype was observed at least ten times. The rearrangement links TRBV7-2 to TRBJ2-5; 7 positions agree with TRBD1. The V gene end was trimmed by 6 bases and the J gene end by 3 bases; junction bases not matched to a gene: 7. This CDR3 is 14 amino acids long. Germline V lookup: CDR1 SGHTA, CDR2 FQGNSA. CDR3 sequence reads: CASSSDRDEETQYF. The CDR3 DNA follows: TGTGCCAGCAGTTCCGACAGGGACGAAGAGACCCAGTACTTC.

This clonotype was counted ten times or more. The chain combines TRBV3-1 with TRBJ2-5; D not resolved. Between the trimmed V and J ends, which lost 4 bases and 2 bases, there was a span of 23 bases. Germline values: CDR1 LGHDT, CDR2 YNNKEL (reference sequence). The CDR3 extends over 18 amino acids. The CDR3 DNA reads TGTGCCAGCAGCCCTGGCCCGGGCCGTGCCACAAGACAAGAGACCCAGTACTTC. Amino acid sequence: CASSPGPGRATRQETQYF.

This clonotype has a handful of counts. The CDR3 DNA reads TGTGCCAGCAGGAGATACGCAGGCTATGGCTACACCTTC. It translates to CASRRYAGYGYTF. This sequence joins TRBV9 and TRBJ1-2; D is unresolved. Germline-derived CDR1 and CDR2 are SGDLS and YYNGEE. Trimming pared 5 bases from V and 4 bases from J, leaving 12 bases between. CDR3 length: 13 residues.

This clonotype occurred many times. V is TRBV12-3 or TRBV12-4 and J is TRBJ1-2; the match to TRBD1 covers 11 bases. V shed 7 bases and J 5 bases; nucleotides not matched to a gene: 6. CDR3 length equals 14 residues. CDR3 sequence reads: CASTPWDRGYGYTF. The CDR3 bases are TGTGCCAGCACCCCGTGGGACAGGGGGTATGGCTACACCTTC.

This clonotype has a count of ten or more. The genes are TRBV6-1 and TRBJ2-2, with a possible D match to TRBD2 (6 bases). This CDR3 is built from 13 residues. The germline V gene encodes CDR1 MNHNS and CDR2 SASEGT. V lost 7 bases and J 3 bases, leaving 9 bases between the germline ends. The CDR3 loop is CASIKRDTGELFF. Written as DNA, the CDR3 is TGTGCCAGCATTAAGCGGGACACCGGGGAGCTGTTTTTT.

The rearrangement uses TRBV4-1 and TRBJ2-7; TRBD2 matches 12 bases. V trimming: 0 bases; J trimming: 9 bases; junction bases outside the gene matches: 9. This CDR3 contains 16 residues. Per germline, CDR1 MGHRA and CDR2 YSYEKL. CDR3 sequence reads: CASSQDLGLAGPRQYF. CDR3 DNA sequence: TGCGCCAGCAGCCAAGATCTCGGACTAGCGGGACCGCGGCAGTACTTC.

This clonotype came up many times. CDR3 DNA: TGTGCCAGCAGTTATGTTGGGGGCACAAACACTGAAGCTTTCTTT. Translating it yields CASSYVGGTNTEAFF. This chain joins TRBV6-5 and TRBJ1-1; D possibly corresponds to TRBD1 (6 bases). Germline V gene lookup returns CDR1 MNHEY and CDR2 SVGAGI. The V end was cut by 3 bases, the J end by 2 bases, with 13 bases between. This CDR3 spans 15 amino acids.

The chain recombines TRBV20-1 with TRBJ2-1; TRBD1 agrees at 7 bases. This CDR3 has 14 amino acids. Losses at the gene ends were 1 base for V and 6 bases for J; bases not matched to a gene: 6. Germline values: CDR1 DFQATT, CDR2 SNEGSKA (reference sequence). In DNA, the CDR3 is TGCAGTGCTAGAGGGGACAGCCCGGGCAATGAGCAGTTCTTC. Its protein is CSARGDSPGNEQFF.

The rearrangement uses TRBV20-1 and TRBJ2-7; D not certain. This CDR3 has 12 residues. Germline assignment: CDR1 DFQATT and CDR2 SNEGSKA (reference sequence). The germline V and J ends were trimmed by 0 bases and 5 bases, with 8 bases remaining between them. The DNA of the CDR3 is TGCAGTGCTAGAGAGGACGGACACGAGCAGTACTTC. Amino acid sequence: CSAREDGHEQYF.

This CDR3 reads CSASVSGSSYEQYF. The CDR3 DNA reads TGCAGTGCTAGTGTTAGCGGAAGCTCCTACGAGCAGTACTTC. The chain carries TRBV20-1 and TRBJ2-7, with D possibly TRBD2 on 6 matching bases. V dropped 3 bases and J dropped 0 bases, with 12 bases sitting between them. The CDR3 covers 14 residues. Germline values: CDR1 DFQATT, CDR2 SNEGSKA (reference sequence).

V is TRBV6-2 or TRBV6-3 and J is TRBJ2-1; D not resolved. This CDR3 comprises 16 residues. Germline CDR1 MNHEY, CDR2 SVGEGT. V was clipped by 0 bases and J by 1 base, with 10 bases between them. CDR3 sequence reads: CASSYSSQGSYNEQFF. CDR3 nucleotides: TGTGCCAGCAGTTACTCGTCTCAAGGGTCCTACAATGAGCAGTTCTTC.

The genes are TRBV28 and TRBJ2-6; 9 positions match TRBD1. The CDR3 loop spans 18 amino acids. V lost 8 bases and J lost 3; bases outside the gene matches: 14. Germline CDR1 is MDHEN and CDR2 is SYDVKM. The DNA for the CDR3 is TGTGCCAGCCTCCCTGCGGGACAGGGAGTGTATGGGGCCAACGTCCTGACTTTC. This encodes CASLPAGQGVYGANVLTF.

This clonotype was counted between two and nine times. The chain links TRBV5-1 to TRBJ2-7, with TRBD2 matching 11 bases. Unmatched junction bases numbered 6, after V lost 2 bases and J lost 5 bases. The CDR3 sequence is 15 residues long. Germline assignment: CDR1 SGHRS and CDR2 YFSETQ. CDR3 residues: CASSLTSGSKNEQYF. CDR3 DNA sequence: TGCGCCAGCAGCTTAACTAGCGGGAGTAAAAACGAGCAGTACTTC.

This clonotype has ten or more counts. The J gene is TRBJ2-4, the V gene TRBV3-1; D unclear. Per the germline V gene, CDR1 is LGHDT and CDR2 is YNNKEL (reference sequence). V lost 0 bases, J lost 3 bases, and 9 bases lay in between. CDR3 length: 15 amino acids. Here the CDR3 reads CASSQDSDNKNIQYF. The CDR3, as DNA: TGTGCCAGCAGCCAAGATTCCGACAACAAAAACATTCAGTACTTC.

The chain recombines TRBV7-9 with TRBJ2-1, with D possibly TRBD1 on 6 matching bases. Trimming cost V 1 base and J 6 bases, with 10 bases left between them. Germline values: CDR1 SEHNR, CDR2 FQNEAQ (reference sequence). The CDR3 is made up of 14 amino acids. This chain's CDR3 is CASSLDAGVNEQFF. In DNA, the CDR3 is TGTGCCAGCAGCTTAGATGCAGGGGTCAATGAGCAGTTCTTC.

With respect to this clonotype: One junction end disagrees with the germline gene, perhaps due to a read error. V and J are TRBV5-5 and TRBJ2-1; 14 bases align to TRBD2. The CDR3 spans 15 residues. The V gene's germline CDR1 is SGHKS and CDR2 YYEKEE (reference sequence). The CDR3 spells CASSGPGLAGVMEIF. The DNA of the CDR3 is TGTGCCAGCAGCGGTCCGGGACTAGCGGGAGTAATGGAGATCTTC. The variable domain in full, with the rest retrieved from reference TRBV5-5 and TRBJ2-1, is DAGVTQSPTHLIKTRGQQVTLRCSPISGHKSVSWYQQVLGQGPQFIFQYYEKEERGRGNFPDRFSARQFPNYSSELNVNALLLGDSALYLCASSGPGLAGVMEIFGPGTRLTVL.

The rearrangement joins TRBV3-1 to TRBJ2-7, with D hard to call. The germline V and J ends were trimmed by 1 base and 3 bases, with 10 bases remaining between them. This CDR3 spans 14 amino acids. Germline CDR1 LGHDT, CDR2 YNNKEL (reference sequence). DNA for the CDR3: TGTGCCAGCAGCCAAGGGGTGGGAATCTACGAGCAGTACTTC. Translated: CASSQGVGIYEQYF.

The chain employs TRBV6-2 or TRBV6-3 and TRBJ2-2, with TRBD2 matching 10 bases. The ends lost 6 bases at V and 5 bases at J; junction bases unmatched: 9. The V gene's germline CDR1 is MNHEY and CDR2 SVGEGT. This CDR3 is 16 amino acids long. The CDR3 region is CASSPGLALRTGELFF. The DNA of the CDR3 is TGTGCCAGCAGCCCGGGACTAGCGCTCCGGACCGGGGAGCTGTTTTTT.

This clonotype was seen ten or more times. The genes are TRBV28 and TRBJ1-6, with D perhaps TRBD1 (6 bases). V lost 6 bases, J lost 8 bases, and 14 bases lay in between. CDR3 length: 14 amino acids. The germline V gene encodes CDR1 MDHEN and CDR2 SYDVKM. Written as DNA, the CDR3 is TGTGCCAGCAGCTCGGGGGGCGGGTATTCACCCCTCCACTTT. Its protein is CASSSGGGYSPLHF.

This clonotype appeared a few times. This rearrangement joins TRBV9 to TRBJ2-7; D possibly matches TRBD1 or TRBD2 (6 bases each). CDR3 length: 14 residues. CDR1 and CDR2 from the germline V gene are SGDLS and YYNGEE. Trimming removed 4 bases from V and 3 bases from J, with 14 bases in between. The CDR3 reads CASSPGGGGYEQYF. CDR3 coding DNA: TGTGCCAGCAGCCCCGGAGGGGGAGGCTACGAGCAGTACTTC.

V gene TRBV20-1 combines with J gene TRBJ2-3; maybe TRBD2 (6 bases). The V end was cut by 4 bases, the J end by 6 bases, with 17 bases between. Looked up from germline, CDR1 is DFQATT and CDR2 is SNEGSKA (reference sequence). The CDR3 is 14 residues long. The CDR3 DNA reads as TGCAGTGCTATACTAGCTGTCCCTAGGGATACGCAGTATTTT. Translation: CSAILAVPRDTQYF.

This clonotype has more than one count but fewer than ten. The gene calls are TRBV10-3 and TRBJ2-5; D gene uncertain. Germline lookup yields CDR1 ENHRY and CDR2 SYGVKD. V was shortened by 4 bases and J by 1 base, with 13 bases between the two germline ends. The CDR3 is 15 residues long. The CDR3 DNA follows: TGTGCCATCAGTGGCGGCCGAGGCCGCCAAGAGACCCAGTACTTC. It translates to CAISGGRGRQETQYF.

This clonotype was counted ten times or more. J is TRBJ2-5 and V is TRBV6-2 or TRBV6-3; D is possibly TRBD1 (6 bases). Germline V gene data show CDR1 as MNHEY and CDR2 as SVGEGT. This CDR3 is 13 amino acids long. V gave up 5 bases and J gave up 5 bases, with 12 bases separating them. The CDR3 spells CASSEQGQETQYF. The CDR3 region has the DNA TGTGCCAGCAGTGAGCAGGGGCAGGAGACCCAGTACTTC.

Only one count was recorded for this clonotype. This rearrangement joins TRBV19 to TRBJ1-1; tentative D call: TRBD1 (5 bases). The length of the CDR3 is 11 residues. CDR1 LNHDA and CDR2 SQIVND come from the germline V gene (reference sequence). Between the trimmed V and J ends, which lost 11 bases and 5 bases, there was a span of 12 bases. DNA for the CDR3: TGTGCCGTAGAGGGGCCGACTGAAGCTTTCTTT. Translation: CAVEGPTEAFF.

The sample holds one count of this clonotype. This chain links TRBV14 with TRBJ2-1, with 8 bases fitting TRBD2. This CDR3 spans 16 amino acids. With V trimmed by 0 bases and J by 9 bases, 10 bases remained unmatched. CDR1 SGHDN and CDR2 FVKESK come from the germline V gene. The CDR3 protein is CASSQDGSGLEVEQFF. As DNA, the CDR3 is TGTGCCAGCAGCCAAGACGGCTCGGGACTAGAGGTTGAGCAGTTCTTC.

This clonotype was picked up a small number of times. This chain joins TRBV6-5 and TRBJ2-2; D may correspond to TRBD1 or TRBD2 (6 bases each). The germline gives CDR1 MNHEY, CDR2 SVGAGI. V gave up 0 bases and J gave up 3 bases, with 11 bases separating them. The CDR3 is 16 amino acids. In nucleotides, the CDR3 is TGTGCCAGCAGTTACTCGGGCCGGGGGCACACCGGGGAGCTGTTTTTT. Its protein product is CASSYSGRGHTGELFF.